Listed here are 25 T cell receptor beta chains from one sample, sequenced in a study of control samples from healthy donors and cancer patients. Clones were read by immunoSEQ multiplex PCR, and TCRdb kept only the in-frame ones, dropping some. The sample gives roughly 150,000 clones, almost 90% of which show up once; over 1.5% is in the top ten. Sequenced input: blood. The receptors originated from a man between 18 and 29 years old in good health.

The chain employs TRBV18 and TRBJ1-2, with a possible D match to TRBD1 (5 bases). Between the trimmed V and J ends, which lost 6 bases and 8 bases, there was a span of 19 bases. Germline CDR1 KGHSH, CDR2 LQKENI. The CDR3 consists of 14 residues. CDR3 nucleotide sequence: TGTGCCAGCTCTCAAGGGGAGGCCTTATGGGGCTACACCTTC. Its protein product is CASSQGEALWGYTF.

The chain carries TRBV5-6 and TRBJ1-5, with 7 positions matching TRBD1. Germline trimming cut 4 bases from V and 9 bases from J; bases unmatched to any gene: 13. The CDR3 sequence is 15 residues long. CDR1 and CDR2 (germline): SGHDT, YYEEEE. In nucleotides, the CDR3 is TGTGCCAGCAGCGTGGCCCGGGACAGATTCCGGCCCCAGCATTTT. Its translation is CASSVARDRFRPQHF.

The chain links TRBV30 to TRBJ1-1; the D is unclear. Trimming left V 2 bases short and J 5 bases short, with 15 bases between. This CDR3 contains 14 residues. CDR1 is GTSNPN and CDR2 is SVGIG in the germline V gene (reference sequence). CDR3 region: CAWSHANGITEAFF. DNA for the CDR3: TGTGCCTGGAGTCATGCTAACGGGATAACTGAAGCTTTCTTT.

Here the CDR3 reads CASSYQPRGGTEAFF. In DNA form, the CDR3 reads TGTGCCAGCAGTTATCAACCCAGGGGGGGCACTGAAGCTTTCTTT. The chain carries TRBV6-2 or TRBV6-3 and TRBJ1-1; 7 nucleotides match TRBD1. The CDR3 is 15 amino acids. The germline CDR1 and CDR2 sequences are MNHEY and SVGEGT. Unmatched junction bases numbered 8, after V lost 3 bases and J lost 4 bases.

The rearrangement uses TRBV7-9 and TRBJ2-1; D gene uncertain. Germline-derived CDR1 and CDR2 are SEHNR and FQNEAQ (reference sequence). This CDR3 spans 12 amino acids. The ends were cut back, 11 bases at V and 4 bases at J, with 12 bases in the middle. DNA for the CDR3: TGTGCCCAGTACGGCGGATACAATGAGCAGTTCTTC. Its protein is CAQYGGYNEQFF. Full variable domain (rest looked up from reference TRBV7-9 and TRBJ2-1): DTGVSQNPRHKITKRGQNVTFRCDPISEHNRLYWYRQTLGQGPEFLTYFQNEAQLEKSRLLSDRFSAERPKGSFSTLEIQRTEQGDSAMYLCAQYGGYNEQFFGPGTRLTVL.

The chain combines TRBV20-1 with TRBJ2-5, with a weak D call TRBD2 (5 bases). The CDR3 spans 11 residues. With 3 bases removed from V and 3 bases from J, the gap between germline ends came to 5 bases. The germline CDR1 and CDR2 sequences are DFQATT and SNEGSKA (reference sequence). CDR3 nucleotide sequence: TGCAGTGCTAGCGGGGAAGAGACCCAGTACTTC. This encodes CSASGEETQYF.

The V and J genes are TRBV10-3 and TRBJ2-1; 10 bases fit TRBD2. The CDR3 has 16 amino acids. V lost 2 bases, J lost 5 bases, and 6 bases stayed unmatched. From germline, CDR1 is ENHRY and CDR2 SYGVKD. CDR3 DNA sequence: TGTGCCATCAGTGAGGGTAGCGGGGGGAATCACAATGAGCAGTTCTTC. This gives the protein CAISEGSGGNHNEQFF.

In this sample, this clone turned up a few times. This same CDR3 is encoded by further DNA sequences in the sample. The chain is built from TRBV7-2 and TRBJ1-2; D remains ambiguous. CDR1 SGHTA and CDR2 FQGNSA come from the germline V gene. The CDR3 has 13 amino acids. Trimming shortened V by 1 base and J by 2 bases, and 5 bases separated the two germline ends. The CDR3 is CASSLDGNYGYTF. The CDR3 DNA reads TGTGCCAGCAGCTTAGACGGAAACTATGGCTACACCTTC.

This chain joins TRBV5-6 and TRBJ2-1; 10 bases fit TRBD2. Germline V lookup: CDR1 SGHDT, CDR2 YYEEEE. This CDR3 has 15 amino acids. V dropped 2 bases and J dropped 8; count of bases not matched to a gene: 7. The CDR3 DNA is TGTGCCAGCAGCTTATCCAGCGGGGGGGCCCATGAGCAGTTCTTC. Residues: CASSLSSGGAHEQFF.

The genes are TRBV10-3 and TRBJ2-7; possibly TRBD2 for D (6 bases). Between the trimmed V and J ends, which lost 1 base and 3 bases, there was a span of 10 bases. Germline CDR1 ENHRY, CDR2 SYGVKD. The CDR3 sequence is 14 residues long. This chain's CDR3 is CAISELAGNYEQYF. DNA of the CDR3: TGTGCCATCAGTGAGTTGGCGGGGAACTACGAGCAGTACTTC.

The chain joins TRBV6-5 to TRBJ1-6; no clear D gene. The germline V gene encodes CDR1 MNHEY and CDR2 SVGAGI. This CDR3 is built from 13 residues. V lost 8 bases, J lost 3 bases, and 8 bases lay in between. The CDR3 here is CASHVSYNSPLHF. CDR3 coding DNA: TGTGCCAGCCACGTTAGCTATAATTCACCCCTCCACTTT.

The chain couples TRBV7-7 to TRBJ2-5, with 9 bases that match TRBD2. Germline trimming cut 4 bases from V and 3 bases from J; bases unmatched to any gene: 6. The CDR3 has 15 residues. Germline assignment: CDR1 SSHAT and CDR2 FNYEAQ (reference sequence). CDR3 region: CASSYAGGPKETQYF. In nucleotides, the CDR3 is TGTGCCAGCAGCTACGCGGGGGGGCCTAAAGAGACCCAGTACTTC.

Only a few counts were recorded for this clone. The V call is TRBV7-7, the J call TRBJ1-4, with TRBD1 as a possible D gene (5 bases). The length of the CDR3 is 14 residues. Trimming pared 4 bases from V and 8 bases from J, leaving 14 bases between. Germline V gene lookup returns CDR1 SSHAT and CDR2 FNYEAQ (reference sequence). The CDR3 reads CASSSGFLGEKLFF. In nucleotides, the CDR3 is TGTGCCAGCAGCTCAGGGTTCCTGGGCGAAAAACTGTTTTTT.

The chain joins TRBV18 to TRBJ1-2; 8 bases are shared with TRBD1. After removal of 3 bases from V and 8 bases from J, the junction contained 11 bases not matched to a gene. Per germline, CDR1 KGHSH and CDR2 LQKENI. The CDR3 length is 15 residues. The CDR3 nucleotides read TGTGCCAGCTCACCCCGGTCAGGGGGCAGGGGCGGCTACACCTTC. Translation: CASSPRSGGRGGYTF.

This chain connects TRBV28 to TRBJ1-4; TRBD1 aligns across 8 bases. V trimming: 5 bases; J trimming: 6 bases; junction bases outside the gene matches: 11. This CDR3 region has 16 residues. The germline V gene encodes CDR1 MDHEN and CDR2 SYDVKM. The DNA for the CDR3 is TGTGCCAGCAGTACCGAACCAGGGGGCACGGATGAAAAACTGTTTTTT. Translating gives CASSTEPGGTDEKLFF.

The rearrangement uses TRBV7-9 and TRBJ2-5, with D possibly being TRBD1 (6 bases). Between the trimmed V and J ends, which lost 5 bases and 4 bases, there was a span of 20 bases. CDR1 is SEHNR and CDR2 is FQNEAQ in the germline V gene (reference sequence). The CDR3 contains 16 residues. CDR3 sequence: CASSPHRVTSGETQYF. CDR3 DNA: TGTGCCAGCAGCCCACACAGGGTCACTTCGGGAGAGACCCAGTACTTC.

The chain has TRBV4-3 and TRBJ2-3, with a possible D match to TRBD2 (5 bases). This CDR3 has 14 amino acids. Germline V gene sequence: CDR1 LGHNA, CDR2 YSLEER. V lost 0 bases and J 11 bases, leaving 15 bases between the germline ends. The CDR3 region is CASSQEVAQRKQYF. Here the CDR3 DNA reads TGCGCCAGCAGCCAAGAAGTTGCCCAGCGGAAGCAGTATTTT.

This CDR3 reads CASSLARGANYEQYF. In nucleotides, the CDR3 is TGTGCCAGCAGCTTAGCGCGGGGGGCAAACTACGAGCAGTACTTC. The chain links TRBV11-2 to TRBJ2-7, with 8 bases that match TRBD2. J was trimmed by 3 bases and V by 1 base; bases with no gene match: 5. CDR1 is SGHAT, CDR2 FQNNGV, per germline. The CDR3 sequence is 15 residues long.

J is TRBJ1-5 and V is TRBV4-3; D is possibly TRBD1 (5 bases). V shed 1 base and J shed 0 bases, with 13 bases lying between them. Germline V lookup: CDR1 LGHNA, CDR2 YSLEER. This CDR3 has 17 amino acids. The CDR3 spells CASSQVAGHYSNQPQHF. For the CDR3, the DNA is TGCGCCAGCAGCCAAGTGGCAGGACACTATAGCAATCAGCCCCAGCATTTT.

This chain joins TRBV30 and TRBJ1-1, with 9 nucleotides matching TRBD1. The V and J ends lost 8 bases and 11 bases, in that order; junction bases with no gene match: 9. CDR3 size: 11 residues. Germline lookup yields CDR1 GTSNPN and CDR2 SVGIG (reference sequence). The CDR3 loop reads CAGDRDPLAFF. CDR3 nucleotide sequence: TGTGCCGGGGACAGGGACCCCCTGGCTTTCTTT. The full variable domain, rest sourced from reference TRBV30 and TRBJ1-1, is SQTIHQWPATLVQPVGSPLSLECTVEGTSNPNLYWYRQAAGRGLQLLFYSVGIGQISSEVPQNLSASRPQDRQFILSSKKLLLSDSGFYLCAGDRDPLAFFGQGTRLTVV.

The J gene is TRBJ2-3, the V gene TRBV7-9; 8 bases align to TRBD2. CDR3 size: 18 residues. V was pared by 4 bases and J by 2 bases, with 14 bases of the junction left unmatched. Per germline, CDR1 SEHNR and CDR2 FQNEAQ (reference sequence). Here the CDR3 reads CASSSTFVTRGDTDTQYF. DNA of the CDR3: TGTGCCAGCAGCTCCACTTTCGTAACGCGGGGGGACACAGATACGCAGTATTTT.

This chain links TRBV27 with TRBJ2-1; D ambiguous. There are 14 residues in the CDR3. CDR1 and CDR2 from the germline V gene are MNHEY and SMNVEV (reference sequence). V gave up 3 bases and J gave up 0 bases, with 6 bases separating them. The CDR3 DNA is TGTGCCAGCAGTTTCGGTTTCTCCTACAATGAGCAGTTCTTC. It yields the protein CASSFGFSYNEQFF.

As to this clone: At one end, the junction sequence differs from germline, possibly due to a read error. The chain is built from TRBV7-7 and TRBJ1-1; D is possibly TRBD1 (5 bases). Germline CDR1 SSHAT, CDR2 FNYEAQ (reference sequence). CDR3 length equals 18 residues. CDR3 amino acids: CASSSGRQAFLEKTEAFF. CDR3 sequence (DNA): TGTGCTAGCAGCTCGGGACGGCAGGCCTTCTTGGAGAAAACTGAAGCTTTCTTT.

In DNA form, the CDR3 reads TGTGCCAGCAGCCCGACAGGGGGCTATGGCTACACCTTC. It specifies CASSPTGGYGYTF. The gene calls are TRBV6-5 and TRBJ1-2, with 9 bases matching TRBD1. Germline V CDR1 and CDR2: MNHEY, SVGAGI. Trimming removed 6 bases from V and 4 bases from J; junction bases left unmatched: 3. This CDR3 is 13 amino acids long.

This clone appeared a few times. J is TRBJ2-7 and V is TRBV15, with 11 bases lining up with TRBD2. Trimming cost V 4 bases and J 4 bases; bases outside gene matches: 3. Germline CDR1 and CDR2: LNHNV and YYDKDF (reference sequence). The CDR3 totals 14 residues. The CDR3 sequence is CATSIRTSGYEQYF. The CDR3 DNA is TGTGCCACCAGCATTCGGACTAGCGGGTACGAGCAGTACTTC. Full variable domain (rest looked up from reference TRBV15 and TRBJ2-7): DAMVIQNPRYQVTQFGKPVTLSCSQTLNHNVMYWYQQKSSQAPKLLFHYYDKDFNNEADTPDNFQSRRPNTSFCFLDIRSPGLGDTAMYLCATSIRTSGYEQYFGPGTRLTVT.